What follows are 30 T cell receptor beta chains derived from one specimen sequenced in a study of cytomegalovirus exposure and HLA in healthy donors. It was with 60 Vbeta and 13 Jbeta primers that the PCR ran. Only in-frame clones appear in the TCRdb table, and some are missing; sequencing was by immunoSEQ multiplex PCR. The sample holds just over 200,000 clones, 75% to 85% seen once. The sequencing input was PBMCs. These receptors were taken from a woman aged 40 to 50 in good health and CMV-seronegative.

The chain links TRBV6-1 to TRBJ2-7, with 7 bases that match TRBD2. The V and J ends lost 0 bases and 6 bases, in that order; junction bases with no gene match: 8. Germline V gene sequence: CDR1 MNHNS, CDR2 SASEGT. The CDR3 runs 15 residues. This CDR3 is CASSEAIAGAGEQYF. The CDR3 DNA sequence: TGTGCCAGCAGTGAAGCGATCGCGGGAGCGGGCGAGCAGTACTTC.

V gene TRBV7-9 combines with J gene TRBJ2-5, with 7 positions matching TRBD1. Germline V gene lookup returns CDR1 SEHNR and CDR2 FQNEAQ (reference sequence). V dropped 5 bases and J dropped 5; count of bases not matched to a gene: 11. There are 15 residues in the CDR3. As DNA, the CDR3 is TGTGCCAGCAGCACCGGACAGGTCCCGGGGGAGACCCAGTACTTC. Translation: CASSTGQVPGETQYF.

The chain joins TRBV7-2 to TRBJ2-1, with 11 bases identical to TRBD2. V shed 2 bases, J shed 7 bases, and the junction held 1 base outside the gene matches. Germline V gene sequence: CDR1 SGHTA, CDR2 FQGNSA. The CDR3 totals 14 residues. The CDR3 DNA is TGTGCCAGCAGCTTACGACTAGCGGGGAATGAGCAGTTCTTC. Amino acids: CASSLRLAGNEQFF. Variable domain in full (rest from reference TRBV7-2 and TRBJ2-1): GAGVSQSPSNKVTEKGKDVELRCDPISGHTALYWYRQSLGQGLEFLIYFQGNSAPDKSGLPSDRFSAERTGGSVSTLTIQRTQQEDSAVYLCASSLRLAGNEQFFGPGTRLTVL.

In this sample, this clone turned up once. This chain joins TRBV5-4 and TRBJ1-5, with 9 bases aligning to TRBD1. The length of the CDR3 is 15 residues. CDR1 is SGHNT, CDR2 YYREEE, per germline (reference sequence). Trimming at V came to 4 bases and at J to 3 bases, leaving 5 bases not matched to a gene. The CDR3 region is CASSPGQGINQPQHF. In nucleotides, the CDR3 is TGTGCCAGCAGCCCGGGACAGGGTATCAATCAGCCCCAGCATTTT. The complete variable domain, with remaining parts taken from reference TRBV5-4 and TRBJ1-5, reads ETGVTQSPTHLIKTRGQQVTLRCSSQSGHNTVSWYQQALGQGPQFIFQYYREEENGRGNFPPRFSGLQFPNYSSELNVNALELDDSALYLCASSPGQGINQPQHFGDGTRLSIL.

V gene TRBV19 combines with J gene TRBJ1-1; unclear D gene. The V gene lost 3 bases and the J gene lost 1 base, with 6 bases spanning the gap. Germline CDR1 LNHDA, CDR2 SQIVND (reference sequence). The CDR3 consists of 13 residues. CDR3 DNA sequence: TGTGCCAGTAGTATTTCGGGGAACACTGAAGCTTTCTTT. Translated: CASSISGNTEAFF.

The rearrangement links TRBV6-5 to TRBJ1-1; D not certain. The CDR3 runs 14 residues. Germline V gene lookup returns CDR1 MNHEY and CDR2 SVGAGI. V was trimmed by 1 base and J by 1 base, leaving 7 bases between them. The CDR3 sequence is CASSYYGSNTEAFF. CDR3 coding DNA: TGTGCCAGCAGTTACTACGGGTCGAACACTGAAGCTTTCTTT.

This sequence joins TRBV6-5 and TRBJ2-1, with 8 nucleotides matching TRBD2. The CDR3 length is 12 residues. V dropped 5 bases and J dropped 7; count of bases not matched to a gene: 1. Germline V gene lookup returns CDR1 MNHEY and CDR2 SVGAGI. The DNA for the CDR3 is TGTGCCAGCAGTAGCGGGAGAAATGAGCAGTTCTTC. Translating gives CASSSGRNEQFF.

This chain uses TRBV28 with TRBJ2-1; D may be TRBD1 (6 bases). This CDR3 region has 15 residues. Germline V CDR1 and CDR2: MDHEN, SYDVKM. V was shortened by 2 bases and J by 3 bases, with 11 bases between the two germline ends. In DNA, the CDR3 is TGTGCCAGCAGTTTAGGGGGCGGAGTCTACAATGAGCAGTTCTTC. Protein sequence: CASSLGGGVYNEQFF.

This clone came up once. DNA of the CDR3: TGTGCCAGCAGCTCGGGGACTTCGCCACTCTATGGCTACACCTTC. Its protein product is CASSSGTSPLYGYTF. The J gene is TRBJ1-2, the V gene TRBV5-4; tentative D call: TRBD1 (5 bases). The V end was cut by 3 bases, the J end by 4 bases, with 16 bases between. Germline-derived CDR1 and CDR2 are SGHNT and YYREEE (reference sequence). CDR3 length: 15 residues.

This clone was counted once. Other DNA sequences from this sample encode an identical CDR3 as well. V usage is TRBV5-1 and J usage is TRBJ2-7; no definite D call. This CDR3 is 16 amino acids long. V dropped 0 bases and J dropped 7 bases, with 20 bases sitting between them. The germline V gene encodes CDR1 SGHRS and CDR2 YFSETQ. CDR3 bases: TGCGCCAGCAGCTTGGAGGATCCCAGGTTTTATGATGAGCAGTACTTC. It yields the protein CASSLEDPRFYDEQYF.

Many counts were recorded for this clone. The chain carries TRBV2 and TRBJ1-5, with D perhaps matching TRBD1 (5 bases). This CDR3 region has 15 residues. V dropped 1 base and J dropped 3 bases, with 10 bases sitting between them. CDR1 is SNHLY and CDR2 is FYNNEI in the germline V gene. CDR3 protein: CASSEGRQPNQPQHF. In nucleotides, the CDR3 is TGTGCCAGCAGTGAAGGTAGACAGCCCAATCAGCCCCAGCATTTT.

This sequence joins TRBV7-2 and TRBJ2-3; 7 nucleotides align to TRBD2. The V segment lost 0 bases and the J segment 4 bases; nucleotides outside the gene matches: 4. Per the germline V gene, CDR1 is SGHTA and CDR2 is FQGNSA. CDR3 length: 15 residues. DNA for the CDR3: TGTGCCAGCAGCTTAGCGGGAGGGCCCCCAGATACGCAGTATTTT. Translation: CASSLAGGPPDTQYF. Using reference TRBV7-2 and TRBJ2-3 for the parts outside the CDR3, the full variable domain is GAGVSQSPSNKVTEKGKDVELRCDPISGHTALYWYRQSLGQGLEFLIYFQGNSAPDKSGLPSDRFSAERTGGSVSTLTIQRTQQEDSAVYLCASSLAGGPPDTQYFGPGTRLTVL.

This chain connects TRBV15 to TRBJ1-3; D is possibly TRBD1 (5 bases). CDR3 length equals 16 residues. Deletions cut 1 base from V and 4 bases from J, with 14 bases between. Germline CDR1 and CDR2: LNHNV and YYDKDF (reference sequence). CDR3 in DNA: TGTGCCACCAGCAGAGCCTATGCGGGGCCGGGAAACACCATATATTTT. This gives the protein CATSRAYAGPGNTIYF.

CDR3 sequence reads: CASNGGLNTGELFF. The DNA of the CDR3 is TGTGCCAGCAACGGGGGGCTAAACACCGGGGAGCTGTTTTTT. The chain combines TRBV2 with TRBJ2-2; D is perhaps TRBD2 (7 bases). Germline V lookup: CDR1 SNHLY, CDR2 FYNNEI. V shed 7 bases and J shed 2 bases, with 11 bases lying between them. This CDR3 has 14 amino acids.

The genes are TRBV5-1 and TRBJ2-1, with unresolved D. Germline values: CDR1 SGHRS, CDR2 YFSETQ. The CDR3 is 12 amino acids. V shed 3 bases and J shed 7 bases, with 8 bases lying between them. The CDR3 nucleotides are TGCGCCAGCAGCTGGTCTAGAAATGAGCAGTTCTTC. It encodes CASSWSRNEQFF.

The rearrangement joins TRBV30 to TRBJ2-3; D unresolved. CDR3 length equals 13 residues. Germline CDR1 reads GTSNPN; CDR2 reads SVGIG (reference sequence). Trimming took off 5 bases at V and 1 base at J, with 10 bases between the two ends. CDR3 protein: CAWVRVGTDTQYF. CDR3 DNA: TGTGCCTGGGTTCGGGTGGGCACAGATACGCAGTATTTT.

This clone was counted a single time. CDR3 coding DNA: TGTGCCTGGGGTCTCCGCGGGGCGGGCACCTTC. Translated: CAWGLRGAGTF. The V and J genes are TRBV30 and TRBJ1-2, with a weak D call TRBD1 (5 bases). Germline CDR1 reads GTSNPN; CDR2 reads SVGIG (reference sequence). V was cut by 5 bases and J by 13 bases, with 17 bases left in between. The CDR3 loop spans 11 amino acids.

This clone showed up just once. The rearrangement joins TRBV9 to TRBJ2-7; 7 bases are shared with TRBD1. The ends lost 4 bases at V and 4 bases at J; junction bases unmatched: 8. This CDR3 contains 14 residues. Germline V gives CDR1 SGDLS, CDR2 YYNGEE. CDR3 sequence reads: CASSPQTGKYEQYF. The CDR3 nucleotides read TGTGCCAGCAGCCCCCAGACAGGGAAATACGAGCAGTACTTC.

V is TRBV30 and J is TRBJ1-2; 7 bases align to TRBD1. The CDR3 runs to 14 residues. The germline CDR1 and CDR2 sequences are GTSNPN and SVGIG (reference sequence). The V gene end was trimmed by 0 bases and the J gene end by 3 bases; junction bases not matched to a gene: 4. CDR3 amino acids: CAWSVQGQYYGYTF. CDR3 bases: TGTGCCTGGAGTGTACAGGGACAGTACTATGGCTACACCTTC.

J is TRBJ2-4 and V is TRBV4-2, with 7 bases lining up with TRBD2. Germline-derived CDR1 and CDR2 are LGHNA and YNFKEQ. The CDR3 is 16 amino acids. The J segment lost 8 bases and the V segment lost 4 bases, leaving 14 bases of the junction unmatched. Written as DNA, the CDR3 is TGTGCCAGCAGCCCGGCGGGAGTCGGGGGTAGGGACATTCAGTACTTC. It encodes CASSPAGVGGRDIQYF.

V is TRBV9 and J is TRBJ2-2; 7 bases align to TRBD2. The germline CDR1 and CDR2 sequences are SGDLS and YYNGEE. The CDR3 is 15 residues long. The V and J ends lost 4 bases and 6 bases, in that order; junction bases with no gene match: 9. This CDR3 reads CASSFEGGRAGELFF. The CDR3 DNA reads as TGTGCCAGCAGCTTTGAGGGAGGGCGAGCCGGGGAGCTGTTTTTT.

CDR3 amino acids: CASSFSGSSYEQYF. CDR3 DNA sequence: TGTGCCAGCAGTTTTAGCGGTAGCTCCTACGAGCAGTACTTC. The chain couples TRBV28 to TRBJ2-5; the D gene is possibly TRBD2 (6 bases). Judging by the DNA end, TRBJ2-7 fits better; the J call may be wrong. The CDR3 runs to 14 residues. Germline V gives CDR1 MDHEN, CDR2 SYDVKM.

The genes are TRBV28 and TRBJ1-5; D perhaps matches TRBD1 (6 bases). V was shortened by 7 bases and J by 6 bases, with 10 bases between the two germline ends. The germline CDR1 and CDR2 sequences are MDHEN and SYDVKM. This CDR3 region has 12 residues. CDR3 amino acids: CASTGTSQPQHF. The CDR3 bases are TGTGCCAGCACCGGGACATCTCAGCCCCAGCATTTT.

This chain links TRBV5-1 with TRBJ2-3, with TRBD1 matching 7 bases. The junction had 4 bases not matched to a gene; V was cut back by 0 bases and J by 3 bases. This CDR3 contains 15 residues. From germline, CDR1 is SGHRS and CDR2 YFSETQ. CDR3 in amino acids: CASSLGQGLTDTQYF. The DNA of the CDR3 is TGCGCCAGCAGCTTGGGACAGGGTTTAACAGATACGCAGTATTTT.

The CDR3 region has the DNA TGTGCCAGCAGTGAACGACAGGGGTATGAAAAACTGTTTTTT. Amino acid sequence: CASSERQGYEKLFF. The chain combines TRBV2 with TRBJ1-4; 8 bases are a match to TRBD1. CDR1 and CDR2 from the germline V gene are SNHLY and FYNNEI. The CDR3 contains 14 residues. V lost 2 bases, J lost 6 bases, and 2 bases stayed unmatched.

This chain uses TRBV19 with TRBJ2-1; the match to TRBD1 covers 9 bases. The CDR3 contains 14 residues. Germline CDR1 and CDR2: LNHDA and SQIVND (reference sequence). Trimming removed 8 bases from V and 3 bases from J; junction bases left unmatched: 5. CDR3 bases: TGTGCCAGTGGGACAGGGCTCCTCTACAATGAGCAGTTCTTC. Encoded protein: CASGTGLLYNEQFF.

V usage is TRBV5-1 and J usage is TRBJ2-1; 10 positions match TRBD1. Trimming cost V 0 bases and J 7 bases; bases outside gene matches: 4. This CDR3 is 15 amino acids long. CDR1 and CDR2 (germline): SGHRS, YFSETQ. The CDR3 reads CASSLGQGALNEQFF. The CDR3 DNA sequence: TGCGCCAGCAGCTTGGGACAGGGGGCGCTAAATGAGCAGTTCTTC.

V gene TRBV7-8 combines with J gene TRBJ1-5; D is perhaps TRBD1 (5 bases). Germline CDR1 SGHVS, CDR2 FQNEAQ. The length of the CDR3 is 15 residues. The V and J ends lost 5 bases and 5 bases respectively, with 16 bases between them. The CDR3 nucleotides are TGTGCCAGCAGCCTTCAGGGTGTCAGGGATCAGCCCCAGCATTTT. Translation gives CASSLQGVRDQPQHF.

The V and J genes are TRBV28 and TRBJ1-4; TRBD1 aligns across 8 bases. Germline lookup yields CDR1 MDHEN and CDR2 SYDVKM. The CDR3 contains 14 residues. J gave up 8 bases and V 6 bases, and 8 bases lay outside the gene matches. DNA of the CDR3: TGTGCCAGCAGCCAACAGGGGGAGGAGGAAAAACTGTTTTTT. It specifies CASSQQGEEEKLFF.

The V gene is TRBV19, the J gene TRBJ2-7, with D possibly TRBD1 on 7 matching bases. The CDR3 is 13 amino acids. From germline, CDR1 is LNHDA and CDR2 SQIVND (reference sequence). V lost 6 bases and J lost 3, with 12 bases in between. CDR3 nucleotide sequence: TGTGCCAGTAGGGCGGGACAGAACTACGAGCAGTACTTC. It translates to CASRAGQNYEQYF. The entire variable domain, with the rest obtained from reference TRBV19 and TRBJ2-7, is as follows: DGGITQSPKYLFRKEGQNVTLSCEQNLNHDAMYWYRQDPGQGLRLIYYSQIVNDFQKGDIAEGYSVSREKKESFPLTVTSAQKNPTAFYLCASRAGQNYEQYFGPGTRLTVT.